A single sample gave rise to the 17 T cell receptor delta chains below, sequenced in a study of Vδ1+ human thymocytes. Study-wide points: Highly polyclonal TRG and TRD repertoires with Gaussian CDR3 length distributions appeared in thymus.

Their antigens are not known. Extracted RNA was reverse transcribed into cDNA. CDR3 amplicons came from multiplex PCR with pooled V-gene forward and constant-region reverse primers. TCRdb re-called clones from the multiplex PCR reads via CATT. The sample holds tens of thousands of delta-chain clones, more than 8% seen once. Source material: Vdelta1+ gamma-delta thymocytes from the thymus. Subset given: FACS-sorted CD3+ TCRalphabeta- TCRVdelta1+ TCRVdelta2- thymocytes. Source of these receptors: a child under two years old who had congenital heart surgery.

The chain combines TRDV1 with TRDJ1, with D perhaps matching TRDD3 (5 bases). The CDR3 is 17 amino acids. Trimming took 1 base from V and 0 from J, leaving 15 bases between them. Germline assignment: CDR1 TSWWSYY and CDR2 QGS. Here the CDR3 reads CALGERGKGTYTDKLIF. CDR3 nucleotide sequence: TGTGCTCTTGGGGAACGAGGGAAGGGGACGTACACCGATAAACTCATCTTT.

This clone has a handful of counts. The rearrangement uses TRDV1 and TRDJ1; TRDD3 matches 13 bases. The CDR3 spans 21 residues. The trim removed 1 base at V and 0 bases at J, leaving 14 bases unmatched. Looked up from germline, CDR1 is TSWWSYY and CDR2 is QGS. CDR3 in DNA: TGTGCTCTTGGGGAACGAGGCTACTGGGGGATACGCCGATTTTACACCGATAAACTCATCTTT. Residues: CALGERGYWGIRRFYTDKLIF.

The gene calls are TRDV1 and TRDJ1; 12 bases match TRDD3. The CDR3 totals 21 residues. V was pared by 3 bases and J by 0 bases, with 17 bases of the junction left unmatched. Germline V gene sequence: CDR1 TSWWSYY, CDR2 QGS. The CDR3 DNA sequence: TGTGCTCTTGGGGAGCATCCTACTCCGCTCTGGGGGATACGCTACACCGATAAACTCATCTTT. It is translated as CALGEHPTPLWGIRYTDKLIF.

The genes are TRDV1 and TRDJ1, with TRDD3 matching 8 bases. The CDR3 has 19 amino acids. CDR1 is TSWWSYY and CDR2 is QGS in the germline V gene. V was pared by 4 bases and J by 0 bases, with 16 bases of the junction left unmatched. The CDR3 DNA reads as TGTGCTCTTGGGGTCCGCAGGCAACCTGGGGGAACGTACACCGATAAACTCATCTTT. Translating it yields CALGVRRQPGGTYTDKLIF.

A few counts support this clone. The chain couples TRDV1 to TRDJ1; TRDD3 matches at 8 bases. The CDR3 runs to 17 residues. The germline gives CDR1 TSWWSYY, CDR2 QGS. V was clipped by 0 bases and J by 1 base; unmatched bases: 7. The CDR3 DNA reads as TGTGCTCTTGGGGAACTACAGGGATACGGGGGCACCGATAAACTCATCTTT. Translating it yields CALGELQGYGGTDKLIF.

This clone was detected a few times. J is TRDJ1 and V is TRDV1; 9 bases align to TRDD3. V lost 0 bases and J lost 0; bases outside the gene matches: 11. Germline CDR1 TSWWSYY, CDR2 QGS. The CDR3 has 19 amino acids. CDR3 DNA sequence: TGTGCTCTTGGGGAACTAGCGAAAATGGGGGATAGGTACACCGATAAACTCATCTTT. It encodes CALGELAKMGDRYTDKLIF.

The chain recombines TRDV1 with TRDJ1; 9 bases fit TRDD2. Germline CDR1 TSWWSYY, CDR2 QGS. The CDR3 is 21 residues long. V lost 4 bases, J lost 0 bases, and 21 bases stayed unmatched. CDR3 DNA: TGTGCTCTTGGGGCCCCTTCCTACGGTACGTGGGGTGCCCCGTACACCGATAAACTCATCTTT. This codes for CALGAPSYGTWGAPYTDKLIF.

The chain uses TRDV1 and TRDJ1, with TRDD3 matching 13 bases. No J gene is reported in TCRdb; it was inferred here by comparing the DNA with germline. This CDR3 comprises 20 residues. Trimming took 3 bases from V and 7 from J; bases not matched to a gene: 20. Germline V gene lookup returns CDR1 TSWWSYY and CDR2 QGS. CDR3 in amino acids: CALGDAPLKLGDTAVGKLIF. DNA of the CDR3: TGTGCTCTTGGGGATGCCCCCCTTAAACTGGGGGATACGGCGGTAGGTAAACTCATCTTT.

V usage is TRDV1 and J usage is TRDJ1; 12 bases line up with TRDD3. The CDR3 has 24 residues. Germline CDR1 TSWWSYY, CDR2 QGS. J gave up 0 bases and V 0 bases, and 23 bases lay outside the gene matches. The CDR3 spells CALGELWAQAGGYAFSRYTDKLIF. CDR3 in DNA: TGTGCTCTTGGGGAACTTTGGGCCCAGGCTGGGGGATACGCCTTTAGTAGGTACACCGATAAACTCATCTTT.

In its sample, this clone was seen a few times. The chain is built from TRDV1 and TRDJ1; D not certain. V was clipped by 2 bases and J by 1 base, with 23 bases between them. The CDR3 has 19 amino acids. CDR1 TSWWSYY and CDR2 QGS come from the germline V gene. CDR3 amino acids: CALGEYLFTDWDLTDKLIF. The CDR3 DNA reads TGTGCTCTTGGGGAATACCTCTTCACAGATTGGGACCTCACCGATAAACTCATCTTT.

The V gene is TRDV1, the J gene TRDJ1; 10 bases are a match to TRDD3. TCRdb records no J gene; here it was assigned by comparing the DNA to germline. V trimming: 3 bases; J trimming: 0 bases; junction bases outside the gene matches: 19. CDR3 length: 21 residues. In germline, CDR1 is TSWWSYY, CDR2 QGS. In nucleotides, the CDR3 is TGTGCTCTTGGGGACCTTTCCGTACCGGGGGATACGACCGTGTACACCGATAAACTCATCTTT. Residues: CALGDLSVPGDTTVYTDKLIF.

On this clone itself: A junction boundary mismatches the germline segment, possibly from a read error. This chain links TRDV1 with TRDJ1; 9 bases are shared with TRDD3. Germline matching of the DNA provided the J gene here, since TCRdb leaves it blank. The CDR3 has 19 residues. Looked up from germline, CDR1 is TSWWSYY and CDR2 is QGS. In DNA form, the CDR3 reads TGTGCTCTTGGAGAACTAACACCTAGGACTGGGGGACCCACCGATAAACTCATCTTT. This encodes CALGELTPRTGGPTDKLIF.

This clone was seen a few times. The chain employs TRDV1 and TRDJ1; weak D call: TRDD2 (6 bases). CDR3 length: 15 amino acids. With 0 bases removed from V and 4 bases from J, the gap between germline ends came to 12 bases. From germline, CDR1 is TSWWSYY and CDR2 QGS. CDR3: CALGELEPSIDKLIF. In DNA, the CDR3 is TGTGCTCTTGGGGAACTGGAACCTTCCATCGATAAACTCATCTTT.

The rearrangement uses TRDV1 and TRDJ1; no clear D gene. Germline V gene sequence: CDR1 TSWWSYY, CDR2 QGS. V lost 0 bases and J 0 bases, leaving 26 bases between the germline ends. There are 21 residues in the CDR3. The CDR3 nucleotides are TGTGCTCTTGGGGAACTCTCGGTCCCGTCAAGGCTGGACCTGTACACCGATAAACTCATCTTT. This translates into CALGELSVPSRLDLYTDKLIF.

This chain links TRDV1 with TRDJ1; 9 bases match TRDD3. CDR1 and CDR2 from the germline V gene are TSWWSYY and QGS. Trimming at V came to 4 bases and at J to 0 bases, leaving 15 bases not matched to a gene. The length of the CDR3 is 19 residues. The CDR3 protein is CALGGVLRGDTSDTDKLIF. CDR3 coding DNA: TGTGCTCTTGGGGGCGTACTACGGGGGGATACTTCCGACACCGATAAACTCATCTTT.

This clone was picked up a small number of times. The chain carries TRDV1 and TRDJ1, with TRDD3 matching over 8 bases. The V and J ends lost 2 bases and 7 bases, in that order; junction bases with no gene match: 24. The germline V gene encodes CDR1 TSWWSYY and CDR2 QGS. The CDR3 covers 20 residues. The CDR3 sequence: CALGEYAPTKDGGSLGKLIF. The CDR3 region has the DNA TGTGCTCTTGGGGAATATGCTCCTACGAAGGATGGGGGATCTCTGGGTAAACTCATCTTT.

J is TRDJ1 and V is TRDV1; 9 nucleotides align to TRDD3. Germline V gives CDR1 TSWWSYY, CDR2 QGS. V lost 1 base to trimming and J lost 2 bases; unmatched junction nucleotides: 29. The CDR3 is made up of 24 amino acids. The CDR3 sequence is CALGEPSHFSFAGGYWVWTDKLIF. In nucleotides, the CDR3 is TGTGCTCTTGGGGAACCCAGCCATTTTTCCTTCGCCGGGGGATACTGGGTTTGGACCGATAAACTCATCTTT.